Presented here are 12 T cell receptor beta chains from one specimen sequenced in a study of blood T cell repertoires in COVID-19. TCRdb's table, derived via immunoSEQ multiplex PCR, lists solely in-frame clones and lacks some. The sample carries under 80,000 clones, around 90% recorded once. Sequencing was done on a sample of peripheral blood. These receptors came from a human donor in a cohort sampled during active COVID-19.

This chain joins TRBV5-1 and TRBJ2-5, with 9 bases that match TRBD1. The CDR3 contains 14 residues. V lost 7 bases and J lost 4; bases outside the gene matches: 8. Germline CDR1 and CDR2: SGHRS and YFSETQ. The CDR3 DNA sequence: TGCGCCAGCCGGATAACAGGGGGCGTAGAGACCCAGTACTTC. Protein: CASRITGGVETQYF.

J is TRBJ2-3 and V is TRBV12-3 or TRBV12-4; D may be TRBD2 (6 bases). This CDR3 is built from 13 residues. V gave up 5 bases and J gave up 2 bases, with 8 bases separating them. The CDR3 DNA reads as TGTGCCAGCAGTGGAGGGTCCACAGATACGCAGTATTTT. It codes for CASSGGSTDTQYF.

The rearrangement uses TRBV6-5 and TRBJ2-2; 9 bases are shared with TRBD1. The CDR3 is 14 residues long. With V trimmed by 7 bases and J by 3 bases, 3 bases remained unmatched. Germline loops: CDR1 MNHEY, CDR2 SVGAGI. CDR3 protein: CASMTGGDTGELFF. Written as DNA, the CDR3 is TGTGCCAGCATGACAGGGGGAGACACCGGGGAGCTGTTTTTT.

The V gene is TRBV5-1, the J gene TRBJ2-3; 8 bases map to TRBD2. The CDR3 spans 16 residues. V trimming: 5 bases; J trimming: 0 bases; junction bases outside the gene matches: 8. The germline gives CDR1 SGHRS, CDR2 YFSETQ. CDR3 in amino acids: CASSPRGGRSTDTQYF. The DNA for the CDR3 is TGCGCCAGCAGTCCCCGGGGGGGCCGAAGCACAGATACGCAGTATTTT.

Only a few counts were recorded for this clone. The chain is built from TRBV6-1 and TRBJ1-2; D possibly corresponds to TRBD1 (6 bases). Trimming cost V 1 base and J 2 bases, with 11 bases left between them. The CDR3 has 15 residues. Germline V gene sequence: CDR1 MNHNS, CDR2 SASEGT. Here the CDR3 DNA reads TGTGCCAGCAGTGAAGGGTCAGGGGTAAACTATGGCTACACCTTC. This encodes CASSEGSGVNYGYTF.

This clone has a handful of counts. The rearrangement links TRBV6-1 to TRBJ2-7; the D is unclear. Per germline, CDR1 MNHNS and CDR2 SASEGT. Trimming stripped 3 bases from V and 2 bases from J, with 8 bases between. This CDR3 spans 13 amino acids. The CDR3 region has the DNA TGTGCCAGCAGTGAGCGACGGGCCTACGAGCAGTACGTC. It yields the protein CASSERRAYEQYV.

V usage is TRBV10-3 and J usage is TRBJ1-5, with D possibly being TRBD1 (5 bases). This CDR3 has 15 residues. Trimming took 6 bases from V and 6 from J, leaving 18 bases between them. Germline V gene data show CDR1 as ENHRY and CDR2 as SYGVKD. Here the CDR3 reads CAISADLGQRQPQHF. The CDR3 DNA is TGTGCCATCAGCGCCGACCTGGGGCAACGTCAGCCCCAGCATTTT.

The chain's CDR3 is CSASLWGLGDEKLFF. CDR3 nucleotide sequence: TGCAGTGCTAGTCTGTGGGGACTGGGGGATGAAAAACTGTTTTTT. V is TRBV20-1 and J is TRBJ1-4; D is possibly TRBD1 (5 bases). V was cut by 3 bases and J by 6 bases, with 17 bases left in between. The CDR3 is made up of 15 amino acids. Germline V gene lookup returns CDR1 DFQATT and CDR2 SNEGSKA (reference sequence).

The rearrangement uses TRBV7-9 and TRBJ1-3; 7 positions agree with TRBD1. V lost 9 bases, J lost 1 base, and 6 bases stayed unmatched. Germline CDR1 reads SEHNR; CDR2 reads FQNEAQ (reference sequence). This CDR3 has 14 amino acids. The CDR3 bases are TGTGCCAGTACACGACAGGGATCTGGAAACACCATATATTTT. It codes for CASTRQGSGNTIYF.

This chain joins TRBV10-2 and TRBJ2-7; D remains unclear. With 2 bases removed from V and 5 bases from J, the gap between germline ends came to 7 bases. Germline values: CDR1 WSHSY, CDR2 SAAADI. The CDR3 covers 12 residues. Here the CDR3 reads CASSEPTHEQYF. CDR3 in DNA: TGCGCCAGCAGTGAGCCTACCCACGAGCAGTACTTC.

V gene TRBV12-3 or TRBV12-4 combines with J gene TRBJ2-1; D gene ambiguous. The V gene lost 7 bases and the J gene lost 6 bases, with 10 bases spanning the gap. CDR3 size: 12 residues. The CDR3 DNA is TGTGCCAGCATACCACAGAGCAATGAGCAGTTCTTC. It yields the protein CASIPQSNEQFF.

The rearrangement uses TRBV6-5 and TRBJ2-3; no reliable D call. The CDR3 covers 15 residues. Deletions cut 0 bases from V and 2 bases from J, with 9 bases between. CDR1 and CDR2 from the germline V gene are MNHEY and SVGAGI. Here the CDR3 DNA reads TGTGCCAGCAGTTACTCGGAGTACTACACAGATACGCAGTATTTT. As protein: CASSYSEYYTDTQYF.